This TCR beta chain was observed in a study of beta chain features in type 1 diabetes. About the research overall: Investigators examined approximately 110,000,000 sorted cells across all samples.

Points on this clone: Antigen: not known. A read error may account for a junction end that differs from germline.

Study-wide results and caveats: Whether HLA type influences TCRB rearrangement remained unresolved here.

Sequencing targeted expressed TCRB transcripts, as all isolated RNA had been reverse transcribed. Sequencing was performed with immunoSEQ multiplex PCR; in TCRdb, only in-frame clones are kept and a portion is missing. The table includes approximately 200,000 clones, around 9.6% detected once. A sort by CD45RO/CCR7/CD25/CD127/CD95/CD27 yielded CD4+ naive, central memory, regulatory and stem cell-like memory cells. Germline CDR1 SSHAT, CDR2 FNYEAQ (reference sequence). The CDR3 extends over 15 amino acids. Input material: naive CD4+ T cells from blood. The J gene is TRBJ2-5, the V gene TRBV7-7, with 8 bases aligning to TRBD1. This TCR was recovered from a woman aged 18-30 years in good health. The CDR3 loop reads CASSLAGGEGETQYF. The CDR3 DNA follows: TGTGCTAGCAGCCTAGCAGGGGGCGAAGGAGAGACCCAGTACTTC.